A single sample gave rise to the 25 T cell receptor beta chains below, sequenced in a study of blood T cell repertoires in COVID-19. The data were produced by immunoSEQ multiplex PCR, yet TCRdb's version contains in-frame clones alone and is incomplete. The repertoire holds about 160,000 clones, around 92% seen once, with roughly 4.8% in the top ten. Sample: peripheral blood. All receptors derive from a man aged 25-45 years with COVID-19, enrolled during active disease.

The genes are TRBV5-1 and TRBJ1-1; D is uncertain. CDR1 is SGHRS, CDR2 YFSETQ, per germline. This CDR3 comprises 14 residues. V lost 0 bases to trimming and J lost 1 base, with 7 bases between them. CDR3 loop: CASSLGPGNTEAFF. DNA for the CDR3: TGCGCCAGCAGCTTGGGACCAGGGAACACTGAAGCTTTCTTT.

The chain recombines TRBV9 with TRBJ2-7; 8 bases fit TRBD1. CDR3 length: 15 amino acids. The junction had 11 bases not matched to a gene; V was cut back by 3 bases and J by 6 bases. Germline V gene data show CDR1 as SGDLS and CDR2 as YYNGEE. The CDR3 sequence: CASSAYGTGDPEQYF. The CDR3 DNA reads TGTGCCAGCAGCGCCTACGGGACAGGAGACCCCGAGCAGTACTTC.

The chain carries TRBV6-5 and TRBJ2-7; TRBD2 matches 8 bases. With V trimmed by 5 bases and J by 6 bases, 9 bases remained unmatched. Germline loops: CDR1 MNHEY, CDR2 SVGAGI. This CDR3 has 14 residues. The CDR3, as DNA: TGTGCCAGCAGTCCCCCGGGACTAGAAGGCGAGCAGTACTTC. This encodes CASSPPGLEGEQYF.

The V and J genes are TRBV18 and TRBJ2-2; D is uncertain. Trimming pared 1 base from V and 5 bases from J, leaving 8 bases between. The CDR3 has 14 amino acids. CDR1 and CDR2 (germline): KGHSH, LQKENI. The CDR3 DNA reads as TGTGCCAGCTCACCACGGTCCGCGACCGGGGAGCTGTTTTTT. The encoded protein is CASSPRSATGELFF. Complete variable domain (other parts from reference TRBV18 and TRBJ2-2): NAGVMQNPRHLVRRRGQEARLRCSPMKGHSHVYWYRQLPEEGLKFMVYLQKENIIDESGMPKERFSAEFPKEGPSILRIQQVVRGDSAAYFCASSPRSATGELFFGEGSRLTVL.

The rearrangement uses TRBV7-9 and TRBJ1-1; 11 positions agree with TRBD1. V was pared by 9 bases and J by 2 bases, with 8 bases of the junction left unmatched. Germline V gene sequence: CDR1 SEHNR, CDR2 FQNEAQ (reference sequence). The CDR3 extends over 15 amino acids. The CDR3 sequence: CASKTGTGGNTEAFF. The CDR3 DNA sequence: TGTGCCAGTAAAACCGGGACAGGGGGTAACACTGAAGCTTTCTTT.

This chain links TRBV2 with TRBJ1-2, with TRBD1 matching over 8 bases. J lost 4 bases, V lost 5 bases, and 3 bases had no gene match. The germline V gene encodes CDR1 SNHLY and CDR2 FYNNEI. The length of the CDR3 is 13 residues. CDR3 loop: CASSWQGAYGYTF. The CDR3 DNA follows: TGTGCCAGCAGTTGGCAGGGGGCCTATGGCTACACCTTC.

This clone occurred once. The gene calls are TRBV6-6 and TRBJ1-3; no firm D call. Germline assignment: CDR1 MNHNY and CDR2 SVGAGI (reference sequence). Between the trimmed V and J ends, which lost 5 bases and 0 bases, there was a span of 17 bases. CDR3 length equals 17 residues. This CDR3 is CASSPFPRSSSGNTIYF. The CDR3 DNA sequence: TGTGCCAGCAGTCCTTTTCCCCGGAGCTCCTCTGGAAACACCATATATTTT.

The chain couples TRBV2 to TRBJ1-4, with 7 positions matching TRBD1. Germline V gene data show CDR1 as SNHLY and CDR2 as FYNNEI. The CDR3 has 15 residues. V lost 6 bases and J lost 5; bases outside the gene matches: 9. The CDR3, as DNA: TGTGCCAGCAGCGCTACAGGGGCGGGAAATGAAAAACTGTTTTTT. Translated, it gives CASSATGAGNEKLFF. Full variable domain (rest looked up from reference TRBV2 and TRBJ1-4): EPEVTQTPSHQVTQMGQEVILRCVPISNHLYFYWYRQILGQKVEFLVSFYNNEISEKSEIFDDQFSVERPDGSNFTLKIRSTKLEDSAMYFCASSATGAGNEKLFFGSGTQLSVL.

The rearrangement joins TRBV5-6 to TRBJ2-5, with D maybe TRBD2 (5 bases). Germline V gene data show CDR1 as SGHDT and CDR2 as YYEEEE. This CDR3 has 13 amino acids. V lost 2 bases, J lost 2 bases, and 7 bases lay in between. The CDR3 nucleotides read TGTGCCAGCAGCTTAAGAGGGCAAGAGACCCAGTACTTC. Its translation is CASSLRGQETQYF.

The gene calls are TRBV7-6 and TRBJ2-5; 7 nucleotides align to TRBD1. Germline V gene data show CDR1 as SGHVS and CDR2 as FNYEAQ. V lost 5 bases, J lost 5 bases, and 17 bases stayed unmatched. CDR3 length: 17 amino acids. CDR3 amino acids: CASSLRRWGQGVETQYF. The DNA for the CDR3 is TGTGCCAGCAGCCTCCGCAGGTGGGGGCAGGGGGTGGAGACCCAGTACTTC.

The CDR3 here is CASSGGQGHYGYTF. CDR3 DNA sequence: TGTGCCAGCAGCGGGGGACAGGGCCACTATGGCTACACCTTC. The chain has TRBV9 and TRBJ1-2; 9 bases match TRBD1. There are 14 residues in the CDR3. CDR1 and CDR2 (germline): SGDLS, YYNGEE. V dropped 3 bases and J dropped 3; count of bases not matched to a gene: 3.

This clone was seen more than once but under ten times. The chain carries TRBV7-3 and TRBJ1-5; TRBD1 matches 12 bases. J was trimmed by 0 bases and V by 5 bases; bases with no gene match: 11. Germline V gene lookup returns CDR1 SGHTA and CDR2 FQGTGA. CDR3 length equals 19 residues. DNA for the CDR3: TGTGCCAGCAGCGAAACCGGGACAGGGGGCAGGTTTAGCAATCAGCCCCAGCATTTT. Its translation: CASSETGTGGRFSNQPQHF.

The J gene is TRBJ2-2, the V gene TRBV5-1; 9 bases map to TRBD2. The V gene's germline CDR1 is SGHRS and CDR2 YFSETQ. The CDR3 runs 15 residues. Losses at the gene ends were 4 bases for V and 5 bases for J; bases not matched to a gene: 6. CDR3 nucleotides: TGCGCCAGCAGCGGGGGGCTAGCGGGAACCGGGGAGCTGTTTTTT. Amino acids: CASSGGLAGTGELFF.

This clone occurred once. V usage is TRBV18 and J usage is TRBJ1-1, with D possibly TRBD1 on 5 matching bases. This CDR3 has 16 residues. V was cut by 3 bases and J by 0 bases, with 14 bases left in between. Germline-derived CDR1 and CDR2 are KGHSH and LQKENI. CDR3: CASSPGTLKMNTEAFF. The CDR3 DNA is TGTGCCAGCTCACCGGGGACTCTAAAAATGAACACTGAAGCTTTCTTT.

The rearrangement links TRBV19 to TRBJ1-6; no firm D call. Deletions cut 5 bases from V and 6 bases from J, with 8 bases between. The CDR3 is 13 residues long. From germline, CDR1 is LNHDA and CDR2 SQIVND (reference sequence). CDR3: CASSGWPNSPLHF. Here the CDR3 DNA reads TGTGCCAGTAGTGGCTGGCCTAATTCACCCCTCCACTTT.

V is TRBV7-9 and J is TRBJ2-2, with unresolved D. Between the trimmed V and J ends, which lost 1 base and 2 bases, there was a span of 5 bases. The CDR3 is 14 amino acids. Germline V gives CDR1 SEHNR, CDR2 FQNEAQ (reference sequence). CDR3 bases: TGTGCCAGCAGCTTAGACAGCAACACCGGGGAGCTGTTTTTT. This translates into CASSLDSNTGELFF.

This clone showed up many times. The chain recombines TRBV27 with TRBJ2-1, with TRBD2 matching over 7 bases. The CDR3 runs 13 residues. Germline V gene sequence: CDR1 MNHEY, CDR2 SMNVEV (reference sequence). With 7 bases clipped from V and 5 bases from J, the junction kept 5 bases outside the gene matches. The CDR3 DNA reads TGTGCCAGCACCGGACTAGAAGACAATGAGCAGTTCTTC. Encoded protein: CASTGLEDNEQFF.

The chain couples TRBV5-6 to TRBJ1-4; D is possibly TRBD1 (6 bases). Germline V lookup: CDR1 SGHDT, CDR2 YYEEEE. Between the trimmed V and J ends, which lost 4 bases and 5 bases, there was a span of 15 bases. CDR3 size: 15 residues. This chain's CDR3 is CASSSIGTRNEKLFF. CDR3 sequence (DNA): TGTGCCAGCAGCAGCATTGGGACAAGAAATGAAAAACTGTTTTTT.

The chain has TRBV5-1 and TRBJ1-2; 7 bases align to TRBD1. V trimming: 0 bases; J trimming: 7 bases; junction bases outside the gene matches: 6. The CDR3 spans 14 residues. Germline assignment: CDR1 SGHRS and CDR2 YFSETQ. The CDR3 spells CASSLVPGGSGYTF. CDR3 in DNA: TGCGCCAGCAGCTTGGTTCCAGGGGGTTCTGGCTACACCTTC.

The chain carries TRBV27 and TRBJ1-1; D uncertain. Per germline, CDR1 MNHEY and CDR2 SMNVEV (reference sequence). This CDR3 spans 15 amino acids. V gave up 6 bases and J gave up 1 base, with 15 bases separating them. This CDR3 reads CASSPVNSWNTEAFF. The DNA of the CDR3 is TGTGCCAGCAGCCCTGTCAACAGCTGGAACACTGAAGCTTTCTTT.

The gene calls are TRBV28 and TRBJ2-7; 8 positions agree with TRBD1. The V gene end was trimmed by 2 bases and the J gene end by 1 base; junction bases not matched to a gene: 4. The CDR3 totals 15 residues. Germline V gene sequence: CDR1 MDHEN, CDR2 SYDVKM. CDR3 loop: CASSLGTGLSYEQYF. The CDR3 DNA sequence: TGTGCCAGCAGTTTAGGGACAGGACTTTCCTACGAGCAGTACTTC. Based on the CDR3 plus reference TRBV28 and TRBJ2-7, the full variable domain is DVKVTQSSRYLVKRTGEKVFLECVQDMDHENMFWYRQDPGLGLRLIYFSYDVKMKEKGDIPEGYSVSREKKERFSLILESASTNQTSMYLCASSLGTGLSYEQYFGPGTRLTVT.

This chain uses TRBV28 with TRBJ1-5; 10 bases are shared with TRBD1. The CDR3 runs to 16 residues. J lost 4 bases, V lost 5 bases, and 8 bases had no gene match. Germline V gives CDR1 MDHEN, CDR2 SYDVKM. CDR3 nucleotides: TGTGCCAGCAGTCCTCGGACAGGGGGGGATAATCAGCCCCAGCATTTT. Protein sequence: CASSPRTGGDNQPQHF.

This sequence joins TRBV6-5 and TRBJ1-4; 7 bases agree with TRBD1. This CDR3 has 14 residues. Per the germline V gene, CDR1 is MNHEY and CDR2 is SVGAGI. Trimming took 5 bases from V and 5 from J; bases not matched to a gene: 5. CDR3 loop: CASSNRGGNEKLFF. As DNA, the CDR3 is TGTGCCAGCAGTAACAGGGGAGGCAATGAAAAACTGTTTTTT.

The gene calls are TRBV28 and TRBJ1-1; no clear D. The V and J ends lost 7 bases and 1 base respectively, with 7 bases between them. Germline assignment: CDR1 MDHEN and CDR2 SYDVKM. CDR3 size: 12 residues. The CDR3 sequence is CASTVRNTEAFF. Written as DNA, the CDR3 is TGTGCCAGCACGGTCCGGAACACTGAAGCTTTCTTT.

The V and J genes are TRBV21-1 and TRBJ1-5. TRBV21-1 is reported as a pseudogene. This CDR3 is built from 14 residues. CDR3 nucleotides: TGTGCCAGCAGCGAAGGGGGGGGCAATCAGCCCCAGCATTTT. Amino acids: CASSEGGGNQPQHF.